The clone carrying this T cell receptor (beta chain) has just a few counts. The antigen is not known. With V trimmed by 1 base and J by 0 bases, 1 base remained unmatched. This CDR3 is built from 16 residues. Looked up from germline, CDR1 is LGHDT and CDR2 is YNNKEL (reference sequence). The sample originates from a study of T cells in Graves' hyperthyroidism and ophthalmopathy. Findings of the study overall: The blood repertoire included most of the expanded thyroid clonotypes above 0.001.

Regions amplified from RNA transcripts were the TCR beta CDR3 regions. First-round RT-PCR with HTBI primers amplified the TCR CDR3 region. TCRdb reanalysed the multiplex PCR reads using MiXCR and keeps one entry per CDR3 protein. The sample has approximately 610,000 distinct CDR3 sequences, approximately 15% seen once; the top ten hold approximately 4.3%. The sequenced material came from blood. This rearrangement joins TRBV3-1 to TRBJ1-5; 9 bases are a match to TRBD1. This receptor was taken from a woman in her forties with Graves' ophthalmopathy. The CDR3 nucleotides are TGTGCCAGCAGCCAAGGGACAGGGGATAGCAATCAGCCCCAGCATTTT. Translating gives CASSQGTGDSNQPQHF.